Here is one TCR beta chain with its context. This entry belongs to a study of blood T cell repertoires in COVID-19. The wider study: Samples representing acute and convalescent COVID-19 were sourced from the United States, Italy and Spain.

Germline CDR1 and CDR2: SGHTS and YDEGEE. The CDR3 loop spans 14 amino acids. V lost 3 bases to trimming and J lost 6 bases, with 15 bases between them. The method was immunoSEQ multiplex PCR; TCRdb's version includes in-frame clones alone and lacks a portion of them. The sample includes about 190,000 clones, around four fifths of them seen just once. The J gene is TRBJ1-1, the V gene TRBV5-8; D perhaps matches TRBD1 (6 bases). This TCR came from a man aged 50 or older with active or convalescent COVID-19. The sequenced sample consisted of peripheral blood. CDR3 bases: TGTGCCAGCAGCTACGGGACAAAATGGGCTGAAGCTTTCTTT. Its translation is CASSYGTKWAEAFF.